This T cell receptor (beta chain) came from a study of cytomegalovirus exposure and HLA in healthy donors. V shed 5 bases and J 1 base; nucleotides not matched to a gene: 6. Germline V CDR1 and CDR2: MGHRA, YSYEKL. The CDR3 length is 15 residues. The study ran its PCR with 60 Vbeta and 13 Jbeta primers. Repertoires were generated with immunoSEQ multiplex PCR, while TCRdb's copy carries only in-frame clones and drops some. The sample lists under 150,000 clones, around three quarters occurring once. The V gene is TRBV4-1, the J gene TRBJ2-3; 7 bases match TRBD2. The clonotype comes from a middle-aged man in good health and CMV-seropositive. Material for sequencing was PBMCs. The CDR3 protein is CASSSGLVRTDTQYF. CDR3 DNA: TGCGCCAGCAGCTCAGGACTAGTGCGCACAGATACGCAGTATTTT.